Shown below are 6 T cell receptor beta chains from a single sample sequenced in a study of OX40 agonist ivuxolimab in advanced cancers. Data came from immunoSEQ multiplex PCR; TCRdb stores just in-frame clones and leaves some out. The sample comprises under 70,000 clones, roughly 84% of which are singletons, and 2% to 2.5% rests with the top ten. Sequencing used CD4+ or CD8+ T cells sorted from blood, obtained in a trial of the OX40 agonist ivuxolimab. The receptors derive from an adult with an advanced solid tumor such as melanoma, head and neck, liver or kidney cancer.

The chain carries TRBV19 and TRBJ1-5; D is ambiguous. CDR1 LNHDA and CDR2 SQIVND come from the germline V gene (reference sequence). The CDR3 spans 13 residues. The V end lost 9 bases, the J end lost 0 bases, and 9 bases lay between the germline ends. CDR3 protein: CARVADSNQPQHF. CDR3 coding DNA: TGTGCCAGAGTGGCAGATAGCAATCAGCCCCAGCATTTT. The full variable domain, its missing parts supplied by reference TRBV19 and TRBJ1-5, is DGGITQSPKYLFRKEGQNVTLSCEQNLNHDAMYWYRQDPGQGLRLIYYSQIVNDFQKGDIAEGYSVSREKKESFPLTVTSAQKNPTAFYLCARVADSNQPQHFGDGTRLSIL.

The chain uses TRBV6-4 and TRBJ2-1; 7 bases fit TRBD1. CDR1 MRHNA and CDR2 SNTAGT come from the germline V gene. CDR3 size: 12 residues. V trimming: 4 bases; J trimming: 12 bases; junction bases outside the gene matches: 6. The CDR3 DNA sequence: TGTGCCAGCAGTGGGGACAGTGGGAGGCAGTTCTTC. Translated, it gives CASSGDSGRQFF.

The rearrangement joins TRBV28 to TRBJ2-7, with D hard to call. CDR1 and CDR2 from the germline V gene are MDHEN and SYDVKM. Trimming shortened V by 5 bases and J by 5 bases, and 10 bases separated the two germline ends. The CDR3 is 12 amino acids. CDR3 DNA sequence: TGTGCCAGCAGTCGGACCCGCGACGAGCAGTACTTC. This codes for CASSRTRDEQYF.

This clone was counted a few times. V gene TRBV7-3 combines with J gene TRBJ2-3; 9 bases line up with TRBD2. V gave up 5 bases and J gave up 0 bases; unmatched junction bases: 3. Germline V lookup: CDR1 SGHTA, CDR2 FQGTGA. The CDR3 runs to 15 residues. The CDR3, as DNA: TGTGCCAGCAGCGTCACTAGCGGGAGCACAGATACGCAGTATTTT. Translation gives CASSVTSGSTDTQYF.

The chain joins TRBV2 to TRBJ2-3; D perhaps matches TRBD1 (6 bases). The germline gives CDR1 SNHLY, CDR2 FYNNEI. The CDR3 has 15 residues. Trimming shortened V by 4 bases and J by 2 bases, and 13 bases separated the two germline ends. CDR3 amino acids: CASSVTGTYTDTQYF. The CDR3 DNA reads TGTGCCAGCAGTGTAACAGGGACCTACACAGATACGCAGTATTTT.

V usage is TRBV10-3 and J usage is TRBJ1-2, with 8 positions matching TRBD1. Germline-derived CDR1 and CDR2 are ENHRY and SYGVKD. The CDR3 is 15 amino acids. After removal of 0 bases from V and 4 bases from J, the junction contained 4 bases not matched to a gene. The CDR3 nucleotides are TGTGCCATCAGTGAGTCAGCAGGGGGCGGCTATGGCTACACCTTC. The encoded protein is CAISESAGGGYGYTF.